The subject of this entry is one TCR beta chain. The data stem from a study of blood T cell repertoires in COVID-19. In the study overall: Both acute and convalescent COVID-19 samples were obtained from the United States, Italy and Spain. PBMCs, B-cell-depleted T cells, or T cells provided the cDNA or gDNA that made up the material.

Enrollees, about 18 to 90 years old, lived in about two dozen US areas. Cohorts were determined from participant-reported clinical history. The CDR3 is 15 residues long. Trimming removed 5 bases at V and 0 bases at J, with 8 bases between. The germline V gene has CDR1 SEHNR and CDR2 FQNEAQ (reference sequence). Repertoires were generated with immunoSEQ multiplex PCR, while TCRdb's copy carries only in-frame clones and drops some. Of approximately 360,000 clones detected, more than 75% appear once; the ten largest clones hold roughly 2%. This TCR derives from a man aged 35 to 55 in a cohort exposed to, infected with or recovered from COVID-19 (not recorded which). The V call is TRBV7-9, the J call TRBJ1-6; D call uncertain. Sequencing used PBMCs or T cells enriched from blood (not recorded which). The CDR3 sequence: CASSPQSSYNSPLHF. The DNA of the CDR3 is TGTGCCAGCAGCCCACAATCCTCCTATAATTCACCCCTCCACTTT.